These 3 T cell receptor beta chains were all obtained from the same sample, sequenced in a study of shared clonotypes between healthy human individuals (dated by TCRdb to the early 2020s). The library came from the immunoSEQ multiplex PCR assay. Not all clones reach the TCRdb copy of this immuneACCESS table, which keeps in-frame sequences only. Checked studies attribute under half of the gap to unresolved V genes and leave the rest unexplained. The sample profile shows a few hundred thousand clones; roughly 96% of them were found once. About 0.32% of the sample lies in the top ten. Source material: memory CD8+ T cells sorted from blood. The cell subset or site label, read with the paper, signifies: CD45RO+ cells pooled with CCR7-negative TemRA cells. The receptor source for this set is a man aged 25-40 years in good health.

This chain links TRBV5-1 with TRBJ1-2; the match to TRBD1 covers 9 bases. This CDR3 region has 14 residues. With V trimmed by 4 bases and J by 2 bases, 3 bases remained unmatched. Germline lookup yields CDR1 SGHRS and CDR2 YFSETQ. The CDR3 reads CASSPGTGNYGYTF. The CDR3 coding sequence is TGCGCCAGCAGCCCCGGGACAGGGAACTATGGCTACACCTTC.

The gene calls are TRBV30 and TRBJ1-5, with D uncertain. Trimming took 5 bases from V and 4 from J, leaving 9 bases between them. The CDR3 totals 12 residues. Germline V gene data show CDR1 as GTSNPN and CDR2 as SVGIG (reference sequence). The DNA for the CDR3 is TGTGCCTGGGCGACGGGAAATCAGCCCCAGCATTTT. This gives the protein CAWATGNQPQHF. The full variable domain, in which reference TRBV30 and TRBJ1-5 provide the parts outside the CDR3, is SQTIHQWPATLVQPVGSPLSLECTVEGTSNPNLYWYRQAAGRGLQLLFYSVGIGQISSEVPQNLSASRPQDRQFILSSKKLLLSDSGFYLCAWATGNQPQHFGDGTRLSIL.

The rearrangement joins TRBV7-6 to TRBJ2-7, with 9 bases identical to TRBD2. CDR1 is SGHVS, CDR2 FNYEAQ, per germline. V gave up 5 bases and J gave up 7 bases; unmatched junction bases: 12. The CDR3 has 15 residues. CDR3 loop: CASSRAPSGTPEQYF. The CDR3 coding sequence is TGTGCCAGCAGCCGGGCCCCTAGCGGGACCCCGGAGCAGTACTTC.